One and the same sample provided the 3 T cell receptor beta chains below, sequenced in a study of blood T cell repertoires in COVID-19. Produced via immunoSEQ multiplex PCR; TCRdb's table is partial and in-frame only. The data show more than 45,000 clones, with 90% seen just once and 5% to 6.5% held by the top ten. Sequences were obtained from peripheral blood. These receptors were taken from a man aged 70 or older with acute or convalescent COVID-19.

CDR3 in amino acids: CASSLAGQTYEQYF. The CDR3, as DNA: TGTGCCAGCAGCTTGGCGGGACAGACCTACGAGCAGTACTTC. The chain links TRBV5-5 to TRBJ2-7, with 7 bases identical to TRBD1. The V gene end was trimmed by 0 bases and the J gene end by 2 bases; junction bases not matched to a gene: 2. Germline V gene sequence: CDR1 SGHKS, CDR2 YYEKEE (reference sequence). The CDR3 contains 14 residues.

This rearrangement joins TRBV28 to TRBJ2-7; TRBD1 aligns across 9 bases. Germline CDR1 reads MDHEN; CDR2 reads SYDVKM. This CDR3 has 13 amino acids. V shed 4 bases and J 3 bases; nucleotides not matched to a gene: 1. Here the CDR3 DNA reads TGTGCCAGCAGTTACAGGGGGCTCTACGAGCAGTACTTC. This encodes CASSYRGLYEQYF.

The rearrangement joins TRBV6-2 or TRBV6-3 to TRBJ1-3; D remains unclear. Germline V lookup: CDR1 MNHEY, CDR2 SVGEGT. Deletions cut 6 bases from V and 0 bases from J, with 12 bases between. CDR3 length: 15 amino acids. CDR3: CASSTPQVSGNTIYF. For the CDR3, the DNA is TGTGCCAGCAGCACCCCCCAGGTCTCTGGAAACACCATATATTTT.